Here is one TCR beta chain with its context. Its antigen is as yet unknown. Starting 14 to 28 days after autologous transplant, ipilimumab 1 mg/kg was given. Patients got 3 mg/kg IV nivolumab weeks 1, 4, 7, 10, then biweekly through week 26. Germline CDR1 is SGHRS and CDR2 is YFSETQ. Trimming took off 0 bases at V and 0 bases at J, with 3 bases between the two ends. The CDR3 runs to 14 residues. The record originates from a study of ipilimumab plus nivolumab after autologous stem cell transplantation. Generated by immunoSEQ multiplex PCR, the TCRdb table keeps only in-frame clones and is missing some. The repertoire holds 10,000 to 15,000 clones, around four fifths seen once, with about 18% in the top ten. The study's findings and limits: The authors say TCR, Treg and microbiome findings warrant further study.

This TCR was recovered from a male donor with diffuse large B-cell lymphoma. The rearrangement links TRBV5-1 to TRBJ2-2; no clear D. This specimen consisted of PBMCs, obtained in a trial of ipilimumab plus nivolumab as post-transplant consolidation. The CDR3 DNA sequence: TGCGCCAGCAGCTTGGCCGCGAACACCGGGGAGCTGTTTTTT. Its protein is CASSLAANTGELFF.